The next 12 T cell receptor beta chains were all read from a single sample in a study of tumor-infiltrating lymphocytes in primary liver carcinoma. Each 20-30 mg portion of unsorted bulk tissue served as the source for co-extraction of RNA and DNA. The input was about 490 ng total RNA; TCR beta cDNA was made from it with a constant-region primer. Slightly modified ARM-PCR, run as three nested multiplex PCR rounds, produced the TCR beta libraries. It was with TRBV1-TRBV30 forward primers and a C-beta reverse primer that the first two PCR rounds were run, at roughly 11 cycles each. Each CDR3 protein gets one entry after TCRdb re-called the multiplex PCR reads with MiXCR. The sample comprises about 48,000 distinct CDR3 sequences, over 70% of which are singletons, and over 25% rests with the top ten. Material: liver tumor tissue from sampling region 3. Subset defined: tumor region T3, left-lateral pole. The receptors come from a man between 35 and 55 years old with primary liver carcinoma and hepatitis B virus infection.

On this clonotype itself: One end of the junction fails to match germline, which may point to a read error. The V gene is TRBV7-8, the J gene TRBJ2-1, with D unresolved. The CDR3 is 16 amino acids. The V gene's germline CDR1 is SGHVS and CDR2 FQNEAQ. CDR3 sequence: CATQRTPSSFYNEQSF. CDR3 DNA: TGTGCCACCCAGCGAACCCCGTCCTCTTTCTACAATGAGCAGTCCTTC.

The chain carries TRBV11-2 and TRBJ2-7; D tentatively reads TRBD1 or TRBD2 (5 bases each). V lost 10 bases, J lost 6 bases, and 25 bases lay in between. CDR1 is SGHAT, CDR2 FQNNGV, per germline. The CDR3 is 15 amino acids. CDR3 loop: CAISPRWDDFCEQYF. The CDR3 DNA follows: TGTGCCATCAGTCCCCGATGGGACGATTTCTGCGAGCAGTACTTC.

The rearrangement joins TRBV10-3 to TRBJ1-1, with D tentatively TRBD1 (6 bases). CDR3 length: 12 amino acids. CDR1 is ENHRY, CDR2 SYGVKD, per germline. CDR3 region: CTTVGGPTEAFF. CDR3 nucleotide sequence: TGTACCACGGTTGGGGGGCCCACTGAAGCTTTCTTT.

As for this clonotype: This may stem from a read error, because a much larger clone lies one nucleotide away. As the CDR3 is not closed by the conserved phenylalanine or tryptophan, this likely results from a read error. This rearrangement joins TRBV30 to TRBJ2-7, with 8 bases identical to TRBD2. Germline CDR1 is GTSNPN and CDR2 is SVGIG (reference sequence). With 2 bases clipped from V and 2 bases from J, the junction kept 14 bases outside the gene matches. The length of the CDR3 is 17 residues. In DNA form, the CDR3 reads TGTGCCTGGAGTCCACCCCCTCGACTAGCGCAGACCTACGAGCAGTACTCC. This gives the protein CAWSPPPRLAQTYEQYS.

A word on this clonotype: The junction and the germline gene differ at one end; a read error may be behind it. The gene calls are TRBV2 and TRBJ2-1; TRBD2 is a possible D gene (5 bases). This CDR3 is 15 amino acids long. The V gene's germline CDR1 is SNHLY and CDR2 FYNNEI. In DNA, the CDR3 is TGTGCCAGCAGTCTTCCTAGCCGCTCCTACAATGAGCGGTTCTTC. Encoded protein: CASSLPSRSYNERFF.

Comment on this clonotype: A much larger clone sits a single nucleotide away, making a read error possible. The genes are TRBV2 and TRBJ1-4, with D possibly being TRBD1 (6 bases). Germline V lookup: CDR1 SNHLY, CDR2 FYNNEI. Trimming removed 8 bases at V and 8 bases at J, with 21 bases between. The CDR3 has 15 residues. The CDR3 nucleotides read TGTGCCAGCGGTTCCACAGGGCCCCTAGGCGAAAAACTGTTTTTT. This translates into CASGSTGPLGEKLFF.

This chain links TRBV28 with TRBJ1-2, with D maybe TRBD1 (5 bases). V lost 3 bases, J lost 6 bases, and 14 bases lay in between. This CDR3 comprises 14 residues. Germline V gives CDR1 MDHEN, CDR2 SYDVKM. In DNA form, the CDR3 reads TGTGCCAGCAGTTTCCGCAGGGTCAGGGATGGCTACACCTTC. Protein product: CASSFRRVRDGYTF.

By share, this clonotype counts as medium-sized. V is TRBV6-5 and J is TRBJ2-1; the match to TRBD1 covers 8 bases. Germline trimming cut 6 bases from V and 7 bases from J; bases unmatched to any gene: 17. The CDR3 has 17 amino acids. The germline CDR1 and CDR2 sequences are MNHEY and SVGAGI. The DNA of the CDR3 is TGTGCCAGCAGGTCCAGGCAGGGGGCCCTACAGTTAAATGAGCAGTTCTTC. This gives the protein CASRSRQGALQLNEQFF.

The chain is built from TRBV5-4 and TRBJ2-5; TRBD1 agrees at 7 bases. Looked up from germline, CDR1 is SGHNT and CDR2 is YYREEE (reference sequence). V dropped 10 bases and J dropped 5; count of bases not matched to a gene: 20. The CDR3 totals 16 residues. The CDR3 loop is CAASSPHGQGVETQYF. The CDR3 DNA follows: TGTGCCGCATCCTCCCCTCACGGGCAGGGGGTTGAGACCCAGTACTTC.

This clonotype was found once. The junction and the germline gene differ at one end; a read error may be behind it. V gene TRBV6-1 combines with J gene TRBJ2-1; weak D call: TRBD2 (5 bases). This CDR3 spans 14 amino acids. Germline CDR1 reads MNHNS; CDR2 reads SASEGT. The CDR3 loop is CASSALAKKDEQFF. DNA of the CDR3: TGTGCCAGCAGTGCGTTAGCGAAGAAAGATGAGCAATTCTTC.

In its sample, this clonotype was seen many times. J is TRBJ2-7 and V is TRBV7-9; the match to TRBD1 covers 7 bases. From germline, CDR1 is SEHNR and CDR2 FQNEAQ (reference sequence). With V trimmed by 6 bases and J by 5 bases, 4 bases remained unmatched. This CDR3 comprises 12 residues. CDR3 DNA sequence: TGTGCCAGCAGGGGGGACAGCAACGAGCAGTACTTC. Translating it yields CASRGDSNEQYF.

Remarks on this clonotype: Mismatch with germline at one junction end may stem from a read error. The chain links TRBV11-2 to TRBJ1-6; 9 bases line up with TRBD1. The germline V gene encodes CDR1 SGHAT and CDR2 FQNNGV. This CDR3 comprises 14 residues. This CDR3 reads CSSSLQGADSPLLF. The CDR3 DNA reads TGTTCCAGCAGCTTACAGGGGGCGGATTCACCCCTCCTCTTT.